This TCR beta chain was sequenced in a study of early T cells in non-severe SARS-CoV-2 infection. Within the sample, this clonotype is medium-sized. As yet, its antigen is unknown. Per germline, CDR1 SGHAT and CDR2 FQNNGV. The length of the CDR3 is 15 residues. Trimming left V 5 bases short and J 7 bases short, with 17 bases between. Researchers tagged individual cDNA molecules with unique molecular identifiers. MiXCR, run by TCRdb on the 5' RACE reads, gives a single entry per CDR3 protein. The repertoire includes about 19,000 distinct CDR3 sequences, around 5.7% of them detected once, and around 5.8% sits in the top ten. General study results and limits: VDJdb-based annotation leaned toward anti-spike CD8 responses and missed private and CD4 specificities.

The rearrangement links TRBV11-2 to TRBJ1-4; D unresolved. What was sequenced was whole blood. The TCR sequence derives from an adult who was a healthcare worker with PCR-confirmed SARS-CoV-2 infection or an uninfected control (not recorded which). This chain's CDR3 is CASSPRGGNGEKLFF. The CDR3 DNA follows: TGTGCCAGCAGCCCGCGGGGAGGGAATGGTGAAAAACTGTTTTTT.